This entry describes one T cell receptor (beta chain). What it recognizes is unknown. This sample was taken from a study of cytomegalovirus exposure and HLA in healthy donors. V was cut by 0 bases and J by 2 bases, with 11 bases left in between. CDR3 length: 16 residues. Germline V gene data show CDR1 as LNHNV and CDR2 as YYDKDF (reference sequence). The donors were members of the validation cohort comprising over a hundred subjects, separate from the roughly 670-subject first cohort. Some clones are missing from TCRdb's copy, which holds only in-frame ones; the method was immunoSEQ multiplex PCR. The sample lists more than 250,000 clones; just over 85% were seen once. Overall study results and limits: Rare TCR sequences predominated, though certain public TCRs were found in many donors. Accounts indicate the classifier identified cytomegalovirus status with strong specificity and sensitivity. TCR beta chains numbering under 200 were designated cytomegalovirus-associated.

This sequence originates from a woman under 30 in good health and CMV-seronegative. The sample taken for sequencing was PBMCs. The rearrangement links TRBV15 to TRBJ1-5; possible D gene TRBD1, 5 bases. CDR3 sequence (DNA): TGTGCCACCAGCAGAGAAACCTTCAGGGGCAATCAGCCCCAGCATTTT. It codes for CATSRETFRGNQPQHF.